A single sample gave rise to the 13 T cell receptor beta chains below, sequenced in a study of T-cell memory formation after mild COVID-19. TCRdb ran MiXCR on the 5' RACE reads and lists one entry per CDR3 protein. The sample carries approximately 290,000 distinct CDR3 sequences, roughly 15% recorded once. The sequencing input was PBMCs or a T cell subset sorted from them (not recorded which). The source is a man in his late teens or twenties who had mild COVID-19 (a few samples of this study predate the infection). Cell type and time point are not known.

This clonotype was detected only a few times. The chain combines TRBV20-1 with TRBJ1-5; D not certain. V was trimmed by 0 bases and J by 4 bases, leaving 13 bases between them. CDR1 and CDR2 (germline): DFQATT, SNEGSKA (reference sequence). The length of the CDR3 is 15 residues. The CDR3 reads CSAREGPLGNQPQHF. The CDR3 DNA is TGCAGTGCTAGAGAAGGACCCTTGGGGAATCAGCCCCAGCATTTT.

The chain is built from TRBV24-1 and TRBJ2-2; TRBD1 matches 9 bases. The junction had 6 bases not matched to a gene; V was cut back by 4 bases and J by 7 bases. Germline assignment: CDR1 KGHDR and CDR2 SFDVKD. The CDR3 is 15 amino acids. The CDR3 DNA reads TGTGCCACCAGTGACCAGGGACAGGGAAACGGGGAGCTGTTTTTT. Translation: CATSDQGQGNGELFF.

The V call is TRBV12-3 or TRBV12-4, the J call TRBJ1-1; weak D call: TRBD1 (5 bases). V was pared by 3 bases and J by 4 bases, with 12 bases between. The length of the CDR3 is 14 residues. CDR3 protein: CASSFQGMTTEAFF. DNA of the CDR3: TGTGCCAGCAGTTTTCAGGGTATGACCACTGAAGCTTTCTTT.

The genes are TRBV4-1 and TRBJ1-6, with D hard to call. The CDR3 has 14 amino acids. Trimming left V 4 bases short and J 12 bases short, with 16 bases between. Germline assignment: CDR1 MGHRA and CDR2 YSYEKL. This chain's CDR3 is CASSPGIGRGPLHF. The DNA of the CDR3 is TGCGCCAGCAGCCCCGGAATCGGGAGAGGACCCCTCCACTTT.

The chain recombines TRBV18 with TRBJ2-3; 9 nucleotides agree with TRBD2. Germline V lookup: CDR1 KGHSH, CDR2 LQKENI. Trimming cost V 3 bases and J 6 bases; bases outside gene matches: 16. The CDR3 spans 18 residues. As DNA, the CDR3 is TGTGCCAGCTCACCGACGCCGGGAGTAGCGGGGGAAGCGGATACGCAGTATTTT. It codes for CASSPTPGVAGEADTQYF.

The gene calls are TRBV6-6 and TRBJ1-6, with D perhaps matching TRBD1 (6 bases). The V gene's germline CDR1 is MNHNY and CDR2 SVGAGI (reference sequence). The CDR3 runs to 15 residues. Trimming cost V 2 bases and J 7 bases, with 12 bases left between them. CDR3 amino acids: CASSYPEGGNSPLHF. The CDR3 bases are TGTGCCAGCAGTTACCCGGAGGGGGGGAATTCACCCCTCCACTTT.

The chain links TRBV5-1 to TRBJ2-1; TRBD1 matches at 12 bases. The length of the CDR3 is 16 residues. V shed 7 bases and J 7 bases; nucleotides not matched to a gene: 12. The V gene's germline CDR1 is SGHRS and CDR2 YFSETQ. CDR3 bases: TGCGCCAGCGCCCCGTGGGACAGGGGGCTGAGGAATGAGCAGTTCTTC. It codes for CASAPWDRGLRNEQFF. Variable domain in full (rest from reference TRBV5-1 and TRBJ2-1): KAGVTQTPRYLIKTRGQQVTLSCSPISGHRSVSWYQQTPGQGLQFLFEYFSETQRNKGNFPGRFSGRQFSNSRSEMNVSTLELGDSALYLCASAPWDRGLRNEQFFGPGTRLTVL.

This clonotype was observed a handful of times. The chain is built from TRBV5-5 and TRBJ2-7; D unresolved. The germline V and J ends were trimmed by 4 bases and 3 bases, with 5 bases remaining between them. This CDR3 is built from 11 residues. Germline lookup yields CDR1 SGHKS and CDR2 YYEKEE (reference sequence). CDR3 in amino acids: CASSEYYEQYV. CDR3 bases: TGTGCCAGCAGCGAATACTACGAGCAGTACGTC.

The chain combines TRBV10-3 with TRBJ1-5, with a possible D match to TRBD1 (6 bases). V dropped 6 bases and J dropped 7 bases, with 16 bases sitting between them. In germline, CDR1 is ENHRY, CDR2 SYGVKD. This CDR3 has 14 amino acids. Written as DNA, the CDR3 is TGTGCCATCAGGGGTGATACAGGGTACCAGCCCCAGCATTTT. Translated, it gives CAIRGDTGYQPQHF.

This clonotype has more than one count but fewer than ten. The V call is TRBV7-9, the J call TRBJ2-5; either TRBD1 or TRBD2 may supply D (5 bases each). This CDR3 spans 14 amino acids. V dropped 7 bases and J dropped 1 base, with 13 bases sitting between them. The V gene's germline CDR1 is SEHNR and CDR2 FQNEAQ (reference sequence). The CDR3 reads CASNTPGPQETQYF. Written as DNA, the CDR3 is TGTGCCAGCAACACCCCGGGACCCCAAGAGACCCAGTACTTC.

This clonotype was counted between two and nine times. The V and J genes are TRBV10-3 and TRBJ2-7, with D possibly matching TRBD2 (6 bases). In germline, CDR1 is ENHRY, CDR2 SYGVKD. V was trimmed by 4 bases and J by 0 bases, leaving 10 bases between them. This CDR3 is 14 amino acids long. The CDR3 DNA sequence: TGTGCCATCAGTGTAGTCGGGAGCTCCTACGAGCAGTACTTC. Protein sequence: CAISVVGSSYEQYF.

This clonotype was detected ten times or more. The gene calls are TRBV12-3 or TRBV12-4 and TRBJ2-3; D remains ambiguous. V was clipped by 4 bases and J by 0 bases, with 8 bases between them. This CDR3 has 14 amino acids. CDR3 DNA: TGTGCCAGCAGTTGGGTCCACAGCACAGATACGCAGTATTTT. Amino acids: CASSWVHSTDTQYF.

On this clonotype itself: It may be a read error: a sequence one base away is much more abundant. The V call is TRBV7-2, the J call TRBJ1-2; perhaps TRBD1 as D (5 bases). Germline V gene lookup returns CDR1 SGHTA and CDR2 FQGNSA. This CDR3 is built from 14 residues. With 3 bases removed from V and 1 base from J, the gap between germline ends came to 9 bases. The CDR3 DNA sequence: TGTGCCAGCAGCTTGGGACGGATTAACTATGGCTACACCTTC. This translates into CASSLGRINYGYTF.